These T cell receptor beta chains were read from a single sample in a study of blood T cell repertoires in COVID-19. Some clones are missing from TCRdb's copy, which holds only in-frame ones; the method was immunoSEQ multiplex PCR. In the table there are some 300,000 clones, 70% to 90% of which are singletons. The sequencing sample was made of peripheral blood. These receptor sequences come from a woman younger than 45 who had recovered from COVID-19. Both conserved end residues are part of each CDR3. The D gene is left open where the match is weak. Clone sizes are given selectively: once, few, many, or a class where the clone is expanded.

clone_size	v_call	j_call	d_call	cdr3_aa	cdr3_nt
.	TRBV19	TRBJ2-7	.	CASSITGQGYEQYF	TGTGCCAGTAGTATAACGGGACAAGGCTACGAGCAGTACTTC
.	TRBV12-3/TRBV12-4	TRBJ1-6	.	CASSPSDSPLHF	TGTGCCAGCAGTCCCTCCGATTCACCCCTCCACTTT
.	TRBV19	TRBJ1-4	.	CASRMLGQLFF	TGTGCCAGTAGAATGCTGGGGCAACTGTTTTTT
few	TRBV28	TRBJ1-1	.	CASSLHRAYTEAFF	TGTGCCAGCAGCCTCCACAGGGCGTACACTGAAGCTTTCTTT
once	TRBV29-1	TRBJ2-5	TRBD1	CSVLGQRYQETQYF	TGCAGCGTGCTGGGACAGCGTTACCAAGAGACCCAGTACTTC
.	TRBV2	TRBJ1-6	TRBD1	CASRGGTGASPLHF	TGTGCCAGCAGGGGGGGGACAGGGGCTTCACCCCTCCACTTT
once	TRBV2	TRBJ1-1	TRBD1	CASSDPRTGMKGRTEAFF	TGTGCCAGCAGTGACCCCCGGACAGGGATGAAGGGCCGCACTGAAGCTTTCTTT
.	TRBV3-1/TRBV3-2	TRBJ1-1	.	CASSPWGVRTEAFF	TGTGCCAGCAGCCCCTGGGGGGTCCGTACTGAAGCTTTCTTT
.	TRBV29-1	TRBJ1-5	TRBD1	CSVSGTGGSNQPQHF	TGCAGCGTCTCAGGGACAGGGGGTAGCAATCAGCCCCAGCATTTT
.	TRBV30	TRBJ1-5	.	CAWSRGTNNQPQHF	TGTGCCTGGAGTAGGGGGACTAACAATCAGCCCCAGCATTTT
.	TRBV7-2	TRBJ1-5	.	CASSLGPGYQPQHF	TGTGCCAGCAGCTTAGGACCGGGGTACCAGCCCCAGCATTTT
.	TRBV5-4	TRBJ2-2	TRBD2	CASSLARGGGPNTGELFF	TGTGCCAGCAGCTTGGCGAGGGGCGGGGGTCCTAACACCGGGGAGCTGTTTTTT
.	TRBV28	TRBJ1-1	.	CASSQGLKKLNTEAFF	TGTGCCAGCAGTCAGGGTCTAAAGAAACTGAACACTGAAGCTTTCTTT
few	TRBV19	TRBJ1-5	.	CASSIYRESNQPQHF	TGTGCCAGTAGTATCTACAGGGAGAGCAATCAGCCCCAGCATTTT
.	TRBV30	TRBJ1-1	.	CAWSIGVRDTEAFF	TGTGCCTGGAGTATCGGGGTGAGAGACACTGAAGCTTTCTTT
.	TRBV5-1	TRBJ2-3	.	CASSLAGHRTDTQYF	TGCGCCAGCAGCTTGGCGGGACATCGCACAGATACGCAGTATTTT
.	TRBV6-2/TRBV6-3	TRBJ1-2	.	CASSYVLSRPNYGYTF	TGTGCCAGCAGTTATGTTCTCTCTAGGCCTAACTATGGCTACACCTTC
.	TRBV13	TRBJ1-1	.	CASSEGTAHLEAFF	TGTGCCAGCAGCGAGGGGACTGCACACTTAGAAGCTTTCTTT
.	TRBV28	TRBJ1-4	.	CATQGMGNNEKLFF	TGTGCCACCCAGGGGATGGGAAATAATGAAAAACTGTTTTTT
.	TRBV7-3	TRBJ2-5	TRBD1	CASSRQGGARETQYF	TGTGCCAGCAGCCGACAGGGGGGGGCTCGAGAGACCCAGTACTTC
.	TRBV3-1/TRBV3-2	TRBJ1-1	.	CASSQWQNTEAFF	TGTGCCAGCAGCCAGTGGCAGAACACTGAAGCTTTCTTT
.	TRBV3-1/TRBV3-2	TRBJ1-2	TRBD1	CASSQEGTGFGYGYTF	TGTGCCAGCAGCCAAGAGGGGACAGGGTTCGGCTATGGCTACACCTTC
.	TRBV10-2	TRBJ2-3	TRBD2	CASSPYLAGARTDTQYF	TGCGCCAGCAGTCCCTACTTAGCGGGGGCCCGCACAGATACGCAGTATTTT
.	TRBV2	TRBJ2-7	.	CASSDSGLSEQYF	TGTGCCAGCAGTGATTCAGGGTTAAGCGAGCAGTACTTC
once	TRBV10-3	TRBJ1-2	.	CAITGEIANYGYTF	TGTGCCATCACGGGGGAAATAGCTAACTATGGCTACACCTTC
.	TRBV7-9	TRBJ1-6	TRBD1	CASSSDRELVGSPLHF	TGTGCCAGCAGCTCGGACAGGGAGCTAGTCGGATCACCCCTCCACTTT
.	TRBV5-6	TRBJ2-3	.	CASSLALPKSTDTQYF	TGTGCCAGCAGCCTAGCCCTTCCGAAAAGCACAGATACGCAGTATTTT
.	TRBV9	TRBJ1-4	.	CASSVGDSFNEKLFF	TGTGCCAGCAGCGTAGGTGACAGCTTTAATGAAAAACTGTTTTTT
.	TRBV7-9	TRBJ2-5	.	CASRQRVQETQYF	TGTGCCAGCAGACAGCGGGTCCAAGAGACCCAGTACTTC
.	TRBV4-1	TRBJ2-7	.	CASSHQGGAYEQYF	TGCGCCAGCAGCCACCAGGGGGGCGCCTACGAGCAGTACTTC
.	TRBV12-3/TRBV12-4	TRBJ2-3	.	CASSLVHGDTQYF	TGTGCCAGCAGTTTGGTGCACGGAGATACGCAGTATTTT
.	TRBV29-1	TRBJ1-4	.	CSVEEDVEEKLFF	TGCAGCGTTGAGGAGGACGTAGAGGAAAAACTGTTTTTT
.	TRBV5-1	TRBJ1-1	.	CASSLSARGDTEAFF	TGCGCCAGCAGCTTGAGTGCCAGGGGAGACACTGAAGCTTTCTTT
once	TRBV24-1	TRBJ1-2	.	CATSPPGGDLWSYTF	TGTGCCACCAGTCCCCCCGGTGGAGACCTATGGAGCTACACCTTC
.	TRBV30	TRBJ2-1	TRBD2	CAWSVSASGGINEQFF	TGTGCCTGGAGTGTATCGGCTAGCGGGGGGATCAATGAGCAGTTCTTC
.	TRBV7-2	TRBJ2-7	TRBD1	CASRLGQGYEQYF	TGTGCCAGCAGGCTCGGACAGGGGTACGAGCAGTACTTC
.	TRBV7-9	TRBJ2-4	TRBD1	CASSVRTGPEYF	TGTGCCAGCAGCGTGAGGACAGGGCCAGAGTACTTC
few	TRBV5-1	TRBJ2-1	.	CASSWGDNEQFF	TGCGCCAGCAGCTGGGGGGACAATGAGCAGTTCTTC
.	TRBV4-2	TRBJ2-7	TRBD1	CASSQDLAGGMYEQYF	TGTGCCAGCAGCCAAGATCTGGCAGGGGGCATGTACGAGCAGTACTTC
.	TRBV11-2	TRBJ2-5	.	CASSVGETQYF	TGTGCCAGCTCGGTCGGAGAGACCCAGTACTTC
.	TRBV10-3	TRBJ1-1	.	CAISESLVRGTEAFF	TGTGCCATCAGTGAGTCATTAGTAAGGGGTACTGAAGCTTTCTTT
.	TRBV7-9	TRBJ2-5	TRBD1	CASRPAGTGGETQYF	TGTGCCAGCAGACCAGCGGGGACAGGGGGGGAGACCCAGTACTTC
.	TRBV7-9	TRBJ1-1	.	CASSPGDRAFF	TGTGCCAGCAGCCCCGGGGATAGAGCTTTCTTT
.	TRBV2	TRBJ2-3	TRBD1	CASRQGSTQYF	TGTGCCAGCAGACAGGGGAGCACGCAGTATTTT
.	TRBV19	TRBJ2-2	.	CASSIGGHGWTGELFF	TGTGCCAGTAGTATAGGGGGGCACGGGTGGACCGGGGAGCTGTTTTTT
few	TRBV27	TRBJ2-6	.	CASTLSMGGANVLTF	TGTGCCAGCACCCTTAGTATGGGCGGGGCCAACGTCCTGACTTTC
.	TRBV5-4	TRBJ2-7	TRBD2	CASSFPSGGEGEQYF	TGTGCCAGCAGCTTTCCTAGCGGGGGGGAAGGCGAGCAGTACTTC
.	TRBV11-2	TRBJ2-1	.	CASSLRLVPYNEQFF	TGTGCCAGCAGCCTAAGACTAGTGCCCTACAATGAGCAGTTCTTC
.	TRBV9	TRBJ1-6	.	CASSVDLSSPLHF	TGTGCCAGCAGCGTAGATCTTTCTTCACCCCTCCACTTT
few	TRBV7-2	TRBJ1-2	TRBD1	CASSAGQSYGYTF	TGTGCCAGCAGCGCGGGACAGTCGTATGGCTACACCTTC
.	TRBV20-1	TRBJ2-1	.	CSAGGGEQFF	TGCAGTGCTGGGGGAGGTGAGCAGTTCTTC
.	TRBV9	TRBJ1-2	.	CASSALSRDFSYGYTF	TGTGCCAGCAGCGCTTTAAGCCGGGACTTTTCCTATGGCTACACCTTC
.	TRBV5-1	TRBJ1-2	.	CASSFSSDGYTF	TGCGCCAGCAGCTTCTCCTCCGATGGCTACACCTTC
once	TRBV5-6	TRBJ2-6	.	CASSLEYNSGANVLTF	TGTGCCAGCAGCTTGGAATATAACTCTGGGGCCAACGTCCTGACTTTC
.	TRBV4-2	TRBJ2-5	.	CASSQGGAQETQYF	TGTGCCAGCAGCCAGGGGGGGGCGCAAGAGACCCAGTACTTC
few	TRBV28	TRBJ2-1	.	CASSPGQRAGEQFF	TGTGCCAGCTCGCCGGGACAGCGGGCCGGGGAGCAGTTCTTC
.	TRBV7-7	TRBJ2-3	.	CASSFGRAETDTQYF	TGTGCCAGCAGCTTCGGCAGGGCTGAGACAGATACGCAGTATTTT
.	TRBV7-9	TRBJ1-1	TRBD1	CASSLDRGGTEAFF	TGTGCCAGCAGCCTGGACAGGGGTGGTACTGAAGCTTTCTTT
.	TRBV12-3/TRBV12-4	TRBJ1-1	TRBD1	CASSLGTGTEAFF	TGTGCCAGCAGTTTAGGGACAGGTACTGAAGCTTTCTTT
.	TRBV6-8	TRBJ1-5	TRBD1	CASSYSTTGGYQPQHF	TGTGCCAGCAGTTACTCGACGACAGGGGGGTATCAGCCCCAGCATTTT